This T cell receptor beta chain was identified during a study of CD8+ T cells in alopecia areata. Following extraction, RNA underwent reverse transcription to cDNA, which served as the sequencing template. Only in-frame clones appear in the TCRdb table, and some are missing; sequencing was by immunoSEQ multiplex PCR. This table holds some 170,000 clones, approximately 70% found once. Germline V CDR1 and CDR2: SGDLS, YYNGEE. The CDR3 contains 16 residues. V was trimmed by 0 bases and J by 3 bases, leaving 14 bases between them. The TCR originated in a human donor with alopecia areata. The specimen comprised CD8+ T cells sorted from blood, sampled at week 0. The rearrangement uses TRBV9 and TRBJ2-3; tentatively, D is TRBD2 (5 bases). The CDR3 here is CASSVGQRSATDTQYF. CDR3 sequence (DNA): TGTGCCAGCAGCGTAGGCCAGCGGTCCGCGACAGATACGCAGTATTTT.